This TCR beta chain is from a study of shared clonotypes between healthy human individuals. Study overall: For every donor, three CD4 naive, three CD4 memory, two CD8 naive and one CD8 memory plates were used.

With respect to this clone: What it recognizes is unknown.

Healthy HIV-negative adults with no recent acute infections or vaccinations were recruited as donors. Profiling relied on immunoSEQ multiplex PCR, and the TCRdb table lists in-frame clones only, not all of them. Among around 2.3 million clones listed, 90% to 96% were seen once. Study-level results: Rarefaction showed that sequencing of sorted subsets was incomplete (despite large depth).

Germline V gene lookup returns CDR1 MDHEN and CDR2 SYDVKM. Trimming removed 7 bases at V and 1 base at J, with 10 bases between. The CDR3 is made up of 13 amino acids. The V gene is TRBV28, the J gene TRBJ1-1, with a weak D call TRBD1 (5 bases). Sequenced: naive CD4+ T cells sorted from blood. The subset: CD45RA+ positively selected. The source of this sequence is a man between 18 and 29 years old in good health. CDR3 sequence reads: CASIRQGNTEAFF. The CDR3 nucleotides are TGTGCCAGCATCAGGCAGGGGAACACTGAAGCTTTCTTT.